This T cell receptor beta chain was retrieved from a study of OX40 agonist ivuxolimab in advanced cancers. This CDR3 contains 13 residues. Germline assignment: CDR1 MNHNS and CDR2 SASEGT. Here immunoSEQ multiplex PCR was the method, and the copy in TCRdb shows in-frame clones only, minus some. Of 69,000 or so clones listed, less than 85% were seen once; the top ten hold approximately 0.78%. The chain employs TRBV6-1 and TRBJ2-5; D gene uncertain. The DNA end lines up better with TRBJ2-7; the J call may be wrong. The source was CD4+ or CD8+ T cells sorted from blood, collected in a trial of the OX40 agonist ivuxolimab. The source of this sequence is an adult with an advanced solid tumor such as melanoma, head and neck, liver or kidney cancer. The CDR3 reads CASIFPRTYEQYF. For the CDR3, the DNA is TGTGCCAGCATTTTTCCGAGGACCTACGAGCAGTACTTC.